This TCR beta chain is drawn from a study of shared clonotypes between healthy human individuals. CD45RO negativity and positive selection for CCR7 defined naive CD8 cells, a population that excluded terminally differentiated effector memory CD45RA+ cells. The germline V gene encodes CDR1 SQVTM and CDR2 ANQGSEA. There are 14 residues in the CDR3. V was clipped by 2 bases and J by 7 bases; unmatched bases: 7. Assay used: immunoSEQ multiplex PCR; TCRdb lists only in-frame clones, some missing. This table has hundreds of thousands of clones, 95% to 97% appearing once. The chain couples TRBV29-1 to TRBJ2-1; 8 bases line up with TRBD2. Sequencing was performed on naive CD8+ T cells sorted from blood. The TCR originated in a woman in her 30s in good health. The CDR3 DNA follows: TGCAGCGTTGAAAGGGCGGGAGGAGGGAATGAGCAGTTCTTC. The encoded protein is CSVERAGGGNEQFF.